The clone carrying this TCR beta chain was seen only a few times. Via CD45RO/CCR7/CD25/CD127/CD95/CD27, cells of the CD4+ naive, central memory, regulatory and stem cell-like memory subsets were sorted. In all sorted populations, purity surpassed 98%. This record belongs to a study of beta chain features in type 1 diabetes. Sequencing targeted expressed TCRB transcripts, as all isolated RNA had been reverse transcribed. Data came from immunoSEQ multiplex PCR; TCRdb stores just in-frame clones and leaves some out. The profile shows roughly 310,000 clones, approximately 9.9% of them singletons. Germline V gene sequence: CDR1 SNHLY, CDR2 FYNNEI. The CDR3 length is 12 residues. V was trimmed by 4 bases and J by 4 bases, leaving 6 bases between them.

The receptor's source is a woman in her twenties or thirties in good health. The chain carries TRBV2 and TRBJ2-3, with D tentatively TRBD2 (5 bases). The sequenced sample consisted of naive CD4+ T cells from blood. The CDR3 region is CASSVGADTQYF. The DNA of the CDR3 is TGTGCCAGCAGTGTCGGGGCAGATACGCAGTATTTT. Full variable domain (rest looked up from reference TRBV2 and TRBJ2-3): EPEVTQTPSHQVTQMGQEVILRCVPISNHLYFYWYRQILGQKVEFLVSFYNNEISEKSEIFDDQFSVERPDGSNFTLKIRSTKLEDSAMYFCASSVGADTQYFGPGTRLTVL.